A single sample is the source of the 7 T cell receptor beta chains below, sequenced in a study of early T cells in non-severe SARS-CoV-2 infection. TCRdb redid the calling of the 5' RACE reads with MiXCR, one entry per CDR3 protein. The profile shows approximately 83,000 distinct CDR3 sequences, more than 13% of them singletons. The sequenced sample was whole blood. The receptors stem from an adult who was a healthcare worker with PCR-confirmed SARS-CoV-2 infection or an uninfected control (not recorded which).

This clonotype has a count of ten or more. The rearrangement uses TRBV7-9 and TRBJ1-2; D unresolved. The germline V gene has CDR1 SEHNR and CDR2 FQNEAQ (reference sequence). The CDR3 is 14 residues long. Trimming removed 5 bases at V and 5 bases at J, with 15 bases between. CDR3 protein: CASSRGRAPYGYTF. The DNA for the CDR3 is TGTGCCAGCAGCAGAGGCCGAGCCCCTTATGGCTACACCTTC.

This sequence joins TRBV11-2 and TRBJ2-1; 11 positions agree with TRBD2. V was clipped by 1 base and J by 4 bases; unmatched bases: 12. Per the germline V gene, CDR1 is SGHAT and CDR2 is FQNNGV. The CDR3 totals 19 residues. The CDR3 loop is CASSLATLAGGPGYNEQFF. CDR3 bases: TGTGCCAGCAGCTTAGCAACGTTAGCGGGGGGGCCGGGATACAATGAGCAGTTCTTC.

The chain has TRBV5-1 and TRBJ1-5; D ambiguous. This CDR3 is 13 amino acids long. Germline V gene data show CDR1 as SGHRS and CDR2 as YFSETQ. V gave up 1 base and J gave up 7 bases, with 9 bases separating them. CDR3 nucleotide sequence: TGCGCCAGCAGCTTGTCCACGAACCAGCCCCAGCATTTT. Its protein product is CASSLSTNQPQHF.

This clonotype showed up just a few times. This sequence joins TRBV29-1 and TRBJ2-1; 10 positions agree with TRBD2. With 7 bases clipped from V and 4 bases from J, the junction kept 7 bases outside the gene matches. CDR1 is SQVTM, CDR2 ANQGSEA, per germline. The CDR3 loop spans 14 amino acids. The DNA for the CDR3 is TGCAGCGCTGTAACTAGCGGGGTATACAATGAGCAGTTCTTC. Translation gives CSAVTSGVYNEQFF.

This clonotype was detected only once. This rearrangement joins TRBV9 to TRBJ1-1; tentative D call: TRBD1 (5 bases). CDR1 and CDR2 from the germline V gene are SGDLS and YYNGEE. CDR3 size: 12 residues. Between the trimmed V and J ends, which lost 4 bases and 7 bases, there was a span of 11 bases. The CDR3 loop reads CASSPFDSEAFF. The CDR3 DNA sequence: TGTGCCAGCAGCCCCTTCGACAGTGAAGCTTTCTTT.

This clonotype was seen ten or more times. This chain links TRBV29-1 with TRBJ1-1; D is uncertain. The length of the CDR3 is 13 residues. Per germline, CDR1 SQVTM and CDR2 ANQGSEA. V lost 5 bases, J lost 5 bases, and 15 bases lay in between. CDR3 DNA: TGCAGCGTTAGGTTTGGCATAGAGACTGAAGCTTTCTTT. Translated, it gives CSVRFGIETEAFF. Full variable domain (rest looked up from reference TRBV29-1 and TRBJ1-1): SAVISQKPSRDICQRGTSLTIQCQVDSQVTMMFWYRQQPGQSLTLIATANQGSEATYESGFVIDKFPISRPNLTFSTLTVSNMSPEDSSIYLCSVRFGIETEAFFGQGTRLTVV.

In its sample, this clonotype was seen a few times. The chain recombines TRBV12-3 or TRBV12-4 with TRBJ1-1, with TRBD1 identical over 7 bases. CDR3 length: 13 residues. The J segment lost 5 bases and the V segment lost 5 bases, leaving 5 bases of the junction unmatched. The CDR3 spells CASSRQGRTEAFF. CDR3 DNA sequence: TGTGCCAGCAGTCGACAGGGCAGGACTGAAGCTTTCTTT.